This TCR beta chain emerged from a study of blood T cell repertoires in COVID-19. On the study more broadly: Donors in the United States, Italy and Spain gave samples during acute or convalescent COVID-19. The analysed material was cDNA or gDNA that came from T cells, B-cell-depleted T cells, or PBMCs.

Authors' processing steps: Estimated nucleated cell counts came from reference gene primer amplification. Sequenced by immunoSEQ multiplex PCR; TCRdb stores in-frame clones only, minus some. V, J and clone size reflect that table, while D and trimming were determined from the DNA. The sample lists about 130,000 clones, about four fifths occurring once. The CDR3 consists of 14 residues. Germline V gives CDR1 MNHEY, CDR2 SVGAGI. Trimming left V 0 bases short and J 4 bases short, with 9 bases between. This chain uses TRBV6-5 with TRBJ1-1; D not certain. Source material: peripheral blood. This receptor was identified in a woman aged 55-70 years with acute or convalescent COVID-19. For the CDR3, the DNA is TGTGCCAGCAGTTACTCGCGGGGTACCACTGAAGCTTTCTTT. As protein: CASSYSRGTTEAFF.